The 28 T cell receptor beta chains reported below all come from one sample, sequenced in a study of blood T cell repertoires in COVID-19 (dated by TCRdb to about 2020). The library was prepared using the immunoSEQ multiplex PCR assay. Imported from immuneACCESS, the table was reduced by TCRdb to in-frame sequences with V and J called. These copies leave out some clones; in studies compared against another copy, an unresolved V gene accounts for under half, and the cause of the remainder is not known. Within this sample are about 370,000 clones, with more than 70% of them counted one time only. Around 3% of the sample rests with the top ten. The sample comprised peripheral blood. The receptors come from a woman aged 30 to 39 with COVID-19, enrolled during active disease.

This chain uses TRBV5-1 with TRBJ2-7, with TRBD1 matching 7 bases. CDR1 SGHRS and CDR2 YFSETQ come from the germline V gene. The CDR3 is made up of 16 amino acids. V trimming: 2 bases; J trimming: 2 bases; junction bases outside the gene matches: 10. The CDR3 coding sequence is TGCGCCAGCAGCTTAGTTTTTGGGACAGAGACCTACGAGCAGTACTTC. It codes for CASSLVFGTETYEQYF. Drawing the rest from reference TRBV5-1 and TRBJ2-7, the complete variable domain is KAGVTQTPRYLIKTRGQQVTLSCSPISGHRSVSWYQQTPGQGLQFLFEYFSETQRNKGNFPGRFSGRQFSNSRSEMNVSTLELGDSALYLCASSLVFGTETYEQYFGPGTRLTVT.

The chain couples TRBV6-5 to TRBJ2-2; 9 bases match TRBD2. Germline lookup yields CDR1 MNHEY and CDR2 SVGAGI. This CDR3 is 15 amino acids long. V was pared by 8 bases and J by 8 bases, with 12 bases of the junction left unmatched. Written as DNA, the CDR3 is TGTGCCAGCGCTGGACTAGCGACGTCGGAGGGGGAGCTGTTTTTT. Its translation is CASAGLATSEGELFF.

The CDR3 loop is CASSPWEYGTGELFF. The CDR3 DNA reads as TGTGCCAGCAGCCCTTGGGAGTATGGCACCGGGGAGCTGTTTTTT. J is TRBJ2-2 and V is TRBV7-8; D might be TRBD2 (5 bases). The V end was cut by 5 bases, the J end by 4 bases, with 14 bases between. CDR1 and CDR2 from the germline V gene are SGHVS and FQNEAQ. CDR3 size: 15 residues.

The gene calls are TRBV29-1 and TRBJ1-1; D unresolved. Germline CDR1 reads SQVTM; CDR2 reads ANQGSEA. V shed 4 bases and J shed 1 base, with 7 bases lying between them. The CDR3 has 12 amino acids. The CDR3, as DNA: TGCAGCGTTGTTGAGGGGAACACTGAAGCTTTCTTT. This encodes CSVVEGNTEAFF.

The chain uses TRBV10-3 and TRBJ2-4, with D perhaps TRBD2 (6 bases). Germline V lookup: CDR1 ENHRY, CDR2 SYGVKD. V lost 8 bases and J 7 bases, leaving 9 bases between the germline ends. The CDR3 sequence is 11 residues long. The CDR3 bases are TGTGCCATCGGAGGGGTGAACATTCAGTACTTC. Translating it yields CAIGGVNIQYF.

The chain recombines TRBV7-2 with TRBJ2-1; 9 nucleotides align to TRBD1. The CDR3 is 14 residues long. Germline V CDR1 and CDR2: SGHTA, FQGNSA. The V segment lost 3 bases and the J segment 6 bases; nucleotides outside the gene matches: 3. CDR3 in DNA: TGTGCCAGCAGCTTCCGGGACAGGGCCAATGAGCAGTTCTTC. It yields the protein CASSFRDRANEQFF.

The chain has TRBV5-1 and TRBJ2-1, with TRBD2 matching 7 bases. With 3 bases clipped from V and 6 bases from J, the junction kept 6 bases outside the gene matches. This CDR3 contains 14 residues. The germline gives CDR1 SGHRS, CDR2 YFSETQ. This chain's CDR3 is CASSSRLASNEQFF. As DNA, the CDR3 is TGCGCCAGCAGCTCCAGACTAGCCTCCAATGAGCAGTTCTTC.

The J gene is TRBJ1-4, the V gene TRBV3-1 (or the pseudogene TRBV3-2), with a tentative D call TRBD1 (6 bases). V was shortened by 4 bases and J by 6 bases, with 9 bases between the two germline ends. Germline V lookup: CDR1 LGHDT, CDR2 YNNKEL (reference sequence). The CDR3 has 13 amino acids. The CDR3 DNA is TGTGCCAGCAGCCTCAGGGGAGATGAAAAACTGTTTTTT. This gives the protein CASSLRGDEKLFF.

This clone was found once. At one of its ends the junction is not consistent with the germline gene, which may arise from a read error. The gene calls are TRBV6-5 and TRBJ2-3; 7 bases fit TRBD1. The CDR3 spans 13 residues. Germline CDR1 and CDR2: MNHEY and SVGAGI. The CDR3 nucleotides read TGTGCAAGCAGGGGGAGTGGCACAGATACGCAGTATTTT. Amino acid sequence: CASRGSGTDTQYF.

The chain is built from TRBV24-1 and TRBJ2-1; 9 bases align to TRBD1. The CDR3 consists of 13 residues. Germline-derived CDR1 and CDR2 are KGHDR and SFDVKD. The V gene end was trimmed by 7 bases and the J gene end by 7 bases; junction bases not matched to a gene: 4. This CDR3 is CATRGQGGNEQFF. The CDR3 DNA follows: TGTGCCACCAGGGGACAGGGAGGGAATGAGCAGTTCTTC.

The chain carries TRBV4-3 and TRBJ2-3, with D tentatively TRBD2 (5 bases). Germline V lookup: CDR1 LGHNA, CDR2 YSLEER. This CDR3 comprises 13 residues. V was shortened by 1 base and J by 3 bases, with 5 bases between the two germline ends. DNA for the CDR3: TGCGCCAGCAGCCAAGTAGCGACAGATACGCAGTATTTT. Its protein is CASSQVATDTQYF.

This clone appeared once. This rearrangement joins TRBV10-3 to TRBJ2-7; tentative D call: TRBD2 (6 bases). V was shortened by 2 bases and J by 3 bases, with 11 bases between the two germline ends. The CDR3 consists of 14 residues. Germline V gene sequence: CDR1 ENHRY, CDR2 SYGVKD. CDR3 sequence reads: CAISEVGGVYEQYF. CDR3 nucleotides: TGTGCCATCAGTGAGGTCGGAGGGGTCTACGAGCAGTACTTC.

This clone showed up just once. The chain has TRBV27 and TRBJ2-7; 9 bases map to TRBD2. CDR1 and CDR2 from the germline V gene are MNHEY and SMNVEV (reference sequence). CDR3 length equals 14 residues. J lost 3 bases, V lost 1 base, and 1 base had no gene match. The CDR3 sequence: CASSLYSGGYEQYF. CDR3 sequence (DNA): TGTGCCAGCAGTTTATATAGCGGGGGCTACGAGCAGTACTTC.

The chain is built from TRBV11-2 and TRBJ2-7, with 8 bases aligning to TRBD1. The V segment lost 5 bases and the J segment 3 bases; nucleotides outside the gene matches: 6. Germline assignment: CDR1 SGHAT and CDR2 FQNNGV. CDR3 length: 14 residues. CDR3 sequence (DNA): TGTGCCAGCAGCCAAGGACAGGGTCGCTACGAGCAGTACGTC. Protein sequence: CASSQGQGRYEQYV.

The rearrangement uses TRBV3-1 (or the pseudogene TRBV3-2) and TRBJ2-1; 7 bases line up with TRBD2. V lost 4 bases and J lost 7; bases outside the gene matches: 7. The CDR3 loop spans 14 amino acids. CDR1 is LGHDT, CDR2 YNNKEL, per germline (reference sequence). This CDR3 is CASSPGLEWNEQFF. The DNA of the CDR3 is TGTGCCAGCAGCCCCGGACTAGAGTGGAATGAGCAGTTCTTC.

The gene calls are TRBV6-5 and TRBJ1-5; 9 bases are shared with TRBD1. V gave up 4 bases and J gave up 0 bases; unmatched junction bases: 4. CDR3 length: 16 amino acids. Germline V gene lookup returns CDR1 MNHEY and CDR2 SVGAGI. The CDR3 spells CASSSRGQGSNQPQHF. For the CDR3, the DNA is TGTGCCAGCAGTTCAAGGGGACAGGGTAGCAATCAGCCCCAGCATTTT.

This rearrangement joins TRBV7-9 to TRBJ2-3, with D perhaps matching TRBD2 (5 bases). This CDR3 comprises 16 residues. The germline gives CDR1 SEHNR, CDR2 FQNEAQ (reference sequence). V lost 4 bases and J lost 0, with 14 bases in between. The CDR3: CASSSGVRASTDTQYF. The CDR3 DNA is TGTGCCAGCAGCTCTGGGGTGCGGGCTAGCACAGATACGCAGTATTTT.

About this clone: Distinct nucleotide sequences in the sample also encode this CDR3. This chain joins TRBV5-1 and TRBJ2-2, with 7 positions matching TRBD1. The CDR3 is 14 amino acids. V was pared by 1 base and J by 3 bases, with 0 bases of the junction left unmatched. From germline, CDR1 is SGHRS and CDR2 YFSETQ. CDR3: CASSLTGDTGELFF. CDR3 DNA: TGCGCCAGCAGCTTGACAGGGGACACCGGGGAGCTGTTTTTT.

V and J are TRBV7-9 and TRBJ1-5, with 8 bases identical to TRBD1. Germline CDR1 reads SEHNR; CDR2 reads FQNEAQ (reference sequence). Germline trimming cut 4 bases from V and 6 bases from J; bases unmatched to any gene: 5. The CDR3 is 14 amino acids. The CDR3 loop is CASSSDRAGQPQHF. In DNA, the CDR3 is TGTGCCAGCAGCTCGGACAGGGCGGGTCAGCCCCAGCATTTT.

The V and J genes are TRBV19 and TRBJ2-1; TRBD1 agrees at 10 bases. The CDR3 extends over 15 amino acids. V shed 3 bases and J 6 bases; nucleotides not matched to a gene: 5. CDR1 is LNHDA and CDR2 is SQIVND in the germline V gene (reference sequence). In DNA form, the CDR3 reads TGTGCCAGTAGTATTAGGGGACAGGGGCGCAATGAGCAGTTCTTC. Amino acid sequence: CASSIRGQGRNEQFF.

This chain connects TRBV19 to TRBJ2-2; D perhaps matches TRBD1 (5 bases). Germline-derived CDR1 and CDR2 are LNHDA and SQIVND (reference sequence). V lost 7 bases and J 0 bases, leaving 9 bases between the germline ends. The CDR3 is made up of 14 amino acids. This CDR3 is CASKDIANTGELFF. CDR3 nucleotides: TGTGCCAGTAAGGACATTGCGAACACCGGGGAGCTGTTTTTT.

This chain uses TRBV12-5 with TRBJ2-7; TRBD1 matches at 8 bases. V shed 1 base, J shed 3 bases, and the junction held 8 bases outside the gene matches. The CDR3 covers 16 residues. CDR1 is LGHNT and CDR2 is FRNRAP in the germline V gene. The CDR3 sequence is CASGLAPGTGNYEQYV. CDR3 DNA sequence: TGTGCTAGTGGTTTGGCCCCCGGGACAGGAAACTACGAGCAGTACGTC.

The DNA for the CDR3 is TGTGCCATCAGCGCCGGTAGGGGCGATACGCAGTATTTT. Translation gives CAISAGRGDTQYF. The chain employs TRBV10-3 and TRBJ2-3; weak D call: TRBD1 (5 bases). The CDR3 totals 13 residues. Germline CDR1 ENHRY, CDR2 SYGVKD. The V gene lost 6 bases and the J gene lost 6 bases, with 13 bases spanning the gap.

The chain carries TRBV5-8 and TRBJ2-7, with D tentatively TRBD2 (6 bases). Germline values: CDR1 SGHTS, CDR2 YDEGEE. Trimming cost V 0 bases and J 0 bases, with 10 bases left between them. CDR3 length equals 15 residues. The CDR3 is CASSLGRDGSYEQYF. CDR3 DNA: TGTGCCAGCAGCTTGGGGCGGGACGGCTCCTACGAGCAGTACTTC.

CDR3 in DNA: TGTGCCACCAGCAGGGACAGTCCAGGCGACACCATATATTTT. This encodes CATSRDSPGDTIYF. This chain links TRBV15 with TRBJ1-3; TRBD1 is a possible D gene (6 bases). The V and J ends lost 3 bases and 8 bases respectively, with 14 bases between them. The CDR3 extends over 14 amino acids. Germline V gene sequence: CDR1 LNHNV, CDR2 YYDKDF (reference sequence).

V gene TRBV11-2 combines with J gene TRBJ2-7, with D uncertain. Trimming shortened V by 1 base and J by 4 bases, and 8 bases separated the two germline ends. The CDR3 length is 13 residues. Germline V gene data show CDR1 as SGHAT and CDR2 as FQNNGV. Here the CDR3 reads CASSLGGSYEQYF. The CDR3 DNA sequence: TGTGCCAGCAGCTTAGGCGGATCATACGAGCAGTACTTC. The full variable domain, with the rest looked up from reference TRBV11-2 and TRBJ2-7, is EAGVAQSPRYKIIEKRQSVAFWCNPISGHATLYWYQQILGQGPKLLIQFQNNGVVDDSQLPKDRFSAERLKGVDSTLKIQPAKLEDSAVYLCASSLGGSYEQYFGPGTRLTVT.

This chain uses TRBV2 with TRBJ1-2, with TRBD1 identical over 8 bases. Germline values: CDR1 SNHLY, CDR2 FYNNEI. CDR3 length: 14 amino acids. The V and J ends lost 6 bases and 4 bases, in that order; junction bases with no gene match: 7. CDR3 amino acids: CASSDIGQGYGYTF. The CDR3 nucleotides are TGTGCCAGCAGCGACATTGGACAGGGCTATGGCTACACCTTC.

This chain uses TRBV3-1 (or the pseudogene TRBV3-2) with TRBJ2-3, with D possibly TRBD2 on 5 matching bases. CDR1 and CDR2 (germline): LGHDT, YNNKEL (reference sequence). The germline V and J ends were trimmed by 1 base and 2 bases, with 13 bases remaining between them. This CDR3 has 16 residues. CDR3 coding DNA: TGTGCCAGCAGCCAAGCCTTCGGACTCAACACAGATACGCAGTATTTT. This sequence encodes CASSQAFGLNTDTQYF.